The 22 T cell receptor beta chains listed next were all sequenced from one sample in a study of chemoradiotherapy in HPV16-positive cancers. Clones were read by immunoSEQ multiplex PCR, and TCRdb kept only the in-frame ones, dropping some. The repertoire holds almost 5,500 clones, with approximately 71% as singletons. Sequenced here: tumor tissue, sampled from a patient who underwent chemoradiotherapy. The receptor set was obtained from a human donor with HPV-associated anogenital cancer.

V is TRBV11-3 and J is TRBJ2-2, with 10 bases matching TRBD2. CDR3 length: 16 residues. CDR1 and CDR2 from the germline V gene are SGHNT and YENEEA. V shed 5 bases, J shed 1 base, and the junction held 4 bases outside the gene matches. In DNA form, the CDR3 reads TGTGCCAGCAGCCCCCGGACTAGCGGGAACACCGGGGAGCTGTTTTTT. This gives the protein CASSPRTSGNTGELFF.

This clone was observed a handful of times. CDR3 in DNA: TGTGCCAGCAGTGAAGCCGTTATTCAGGGGCGTGAAAAACTGTTTTTT. Translated: CASSEAVIQGREKLFF. This chain links TRBV2 with TRBJ1-4; D might be TRBD1 (6 bases). The CDR3 is 16 residues long. V was pared by 0 bases and J by 7 bases, with 15 bases between. CDR1 SNHLY and CDR2 FYNNEI come from the germline V gene.

The chain couples TRBV10-1 to TRBJ2-3; 9 bases are shared with TRBD1. This CDR3 is 15 amino acids long. CDR1 and CDR2 (germline): WNHNN, SYGVQD (reference sequence). J gave up 2 bases and V 6 bases, and 6 bases lay outside the gene matches. The CDR3: CASRAGTGTTDTQYF. CDR3 DNA: TGCGCCAGCAGGGCCGGGACAGGGACCACAGATACGCAGTATTTT.

The V and J genes are TRBV18 and TRBJ2-2; no firm D call. Trimming pared 3 bases from V and 4 bases from J, leaving 15 bases between. Per germline, CDR1 KGHSH and CDR2 LQKENI. The CDR3 is 16 amino acids. CDR3 nucleotides: TGTGCCAGCTCACCTACCCGGGTCGAGAGCACCGGGGAGCTGTTTTTT. It specifies CASSPTRVESTGELFF.

This clone was detected only a few times. The CDR3 DNA reads TGCAGCGTTACCCCCCCCGGGACAGGTCTGTATTTT. Its translation is CSVTPPGTGLYF. V is TRBV29-1 and J is TRBJ2-3; TRBD1 matches at 8 bases. The CDR3 runs to 12 residues. V lost 5 bases, J lost 14 bases, and 12 bases stayed unmatched. From germline, CDR1 is SQVTM and CDR2 ANQGSEA.

The chain uses TRBV5-1 and TRBJ2-7; D possibly matches TRBD1 or TRBD2 (7 bases each). Germline V gene data show CDR1 as SGHRS and CDR2 as YFSETQ. V was trimmed by 3 bases and J by 5 bases, leaving 15 bases between them. The CDR3 sequence is 14 residues long. CDR3 sequence reads: CASSSGGVRDEQYF. CDR3 nucleotide sequence: TGCGCCAGCAGCTCAGGGGGGGTTCGGGACGAGCAGTACTTC. Based on the CDR3 plus reference TRBV5-1 and TRBJ2-7, the full variable domain is KAGVTQTPRYLIKTRGQQVTLSCSPISGHRSVSWYQQTPGQGLQFLFEYFSETQRNKGNFPGRFSGRQFSNSRSEMNVSTLELGDSALYLCASSSGGVRDEQYFGPGTRLTVT.

This chain connects TRBV28 to TRBJ2-3; D tentatively reads TRBD1 or TRBD2 (5 bases each). This CDR3 spans 14 amino acids. Trimming removed 8 bases at V and 2 bases at J, with 14 bases between. CDR1 is MDHEN, CDR2 SYDVKM, per germline. CDR3 coding DNA: TGTGCCAGCGACGAGGGACGTCTCACAGATACGCAGTATTTT. Translating gives CASDEGRLTDTQYF.

In DNA form, the CDR3 reads TGTGCCAGCAGCTTAAGGACGGAACCATACGAGCAGTACTTC. Encoded protein: CASSLRTEPYEQYF. V and J are TRBV11-1 and TRBJ2-7; unclear D gene. V dropped 2 bases and J dropped 4 bases, with 12 bases sitting between them. The CDR3 length is 14 residues. Germline V gene lookup returns CDR1 SGHAT and CDR2 FQDESV (reference sequence).

The rearrangement links TRBV28 to TRBJ1-1; D perhaps matches TRBD1 (5 bases). The CDR3 extends over 14 amino acids. Germline V gene data show CDR1 as MDHEN and CDR2 as SYDVKM. The V end was cut by 2 bases, the J end by 5 bases, with 12 bases between. CDR3 coding DNA: TGTGCCAGCAGTTTAACGGGGGGGGTGACTGAAGCTTTCTTT. Its translation: CASSLTGGVTEAFF.

This chain joins TRBV5-1 and TRBJ2-5; a possible D gene is TRBD1 (5 bases). CDR1 and CDR2 (germline): SGHRS, YFSETQ. Deletions cut 0 bases from V and 0 bases from J, with 6 bases between. The CDR3 totals 14 residues. In DNA, the CDR3 is TGCGCCAGCAGCTTGGAGGACAACCAAGAGACCCAGTACTTC. Amino acids: CASSLEDNQETQYF.

The chain is built from TRBV6-5 and TRBJ1-1; the D is unclear. The germline V gene has CDR1 MNHEY and CDR2 SVGAGI. This CDR3 contains 11 residues. Deletions cut 6 bases from V and 3 bases from J, with 5 bases between. The CDR3 DNA follows: TGTGCCAGCAGCGGCCACACTGAAGCTTTCTTT. Translated: CASSGHTEAFF.

V usage is TRBV4-2 and J usage is TRBJ2-7, with 8 bases matching TRBD2. Trimming took 1 base from V and 3 from J; bases not matched to a gene: 5. Germline values: CDR1 LGHNA, CDR2 YNFKEQ. CDR3 length equals 15 residues. The CDR3 sequence: CASSQAAGTSYEQYF. CDR3 DNA: TGTGCCAGCAGCCAAGCCGCCGGGACTAGCTACGAGCAGTACTTC.

This clone was recorded once. V is TRBV9 and J is TRBJ2-7, with TRBD1 matching 8 bases. Germline V lookup: CDR1 SGDLS, CDR2 YYNGEE. The ends lost 4 bases at V and 6 bases at J; junction bases unmatched: 12. The CDR3 loop spans 15 amino acids. The CDR3: CASSPRTGSLSEQYF. The CDR3 DNA sequence: TGTGCCAGCAGCCCCCGGACAGGGAGTCTCTCCGAGCAGTACTTC.

In this sample, this clone turned up once. J is TRBJ2-2 and V is TRBV12-5; 12 bases are shared with TRBD2. CDR1 LGHNT and CDR2 FRNRAP come from the germline V gene. Losses at the gene ends were 2 bases for V and 0 bases for J; bases not matched to a gene: 13. The CDR3 is 21 amino acids. CDR3 sequence: CASGLQTEVGLAGTNTGELFF. CDR3 DNA sequence: TGTGCTAGTGGTTTGCAGACTGAAGTCGGACTAGCGGGAACGAACACCGGGGAGCTGTTTTTT. Using reference TRBV12-5 and TRBJ2-2 for the parts outside the CDR3, the full variable domain is DARVTQTPRHKVTEMGQEVTMRCQPILGHNTVFWYRQTMMQGLELLAYFRNRAPLDDSGMPKDRFSAEMPDATLATLKIQPSEPRDSAVYFCASGLQTEVGLAGTNTGELFFGEGSRLTVL.

V and J are TRBV19 and TRBJ2-3; a weak D match, TRBD2 (5 bases). The V gene's germline CDR1 is LNHDA and CDR2 SQIVND (reference sequence). The CDR3 runs 14 residues. The V end lost 7 bases, the J end lost 0 bases, and 11 bases lay between the germline ends. The CDR3 protein is CASTPRGSTDTQYF. The DNA of the CDR3 is TGTGCCAGTACCCCCCGGGGAAGCACAGATACGCAGTATTTT. Complete variable domain (other parts from reference TRBV19 and TRBJ2-3): DGGITQSPKYLFRKEGQNVTLSCEQNLNHDAMYWYRQDPGQGLRLIYYSQIVNDFQKGDIAEGYSVSREKKESFPLTVTSAQKNPTAFYLCASTPRGSTDTQYFGPGTRLTVL.

The CDR3, as DNA: TGTGCCAGTAGACGGGACAGGTCCTTTAGCAATCAGCCCCAGCATTTT. It encodes CASRRDRSFSNQPQHF. This chain connects TRBV19 to TRBJ1-5, with 8 bases lining up with TRBD1. Losses at the gene ends were 6 bases for V and 0 bases for J; bases not matched to a gene: 7. The length of the CDR3 is 16 residues. The V gene's germline CDR1 is LNHDA and CDR2 SQIVND (reference sequence).

The chain is built from TRBV6-5 and TRBJ1-1; TRBD1 matches 9 bases. V trimming: 6 bases; J trimming: 6 bases; junction bases outside the gene matches: 8. CDR3 length: 14 residues. Germline CDR1 MNHEY, CDR2 SVGAGI. The CDR3 DNA follows: TGTGCCAGCAGAGACACAGGGGGCAGGGCTGAAGCTTTCTTT. This sequence encodes CASRDTGGRAEAFF.

The chain employs TRBV19 and TRBJ1-4, with D unclear. The CDR3 has 13 residues. Trimming stripped 7 bases from V and 5 bases from J, with 11 bases between. Germline CDR1 reads LNHDA; CDR2 reads SQIVND (reference sequence). CDR3 amino acids: CASNVQRNEKLFF. DNA of the CDR3: TGTGCCAGTAACGTACAGAGAAATGAAAAACTGTTTTTT.

The chain is built from TRBV28 and TRBJ2-1, with TRBD2 matching 16 bases. The germline gives CDR1 MDHEN, CDR2 SYDVKM. V trimming: 5 bases; J trimming: 8 bases; junction bases outside the gene matches: 3. This CDR3 spans 15 amino acids. CDR3 DNA: TGTGCCAGCAGTGGGACTAGCGGGAGGGAGGATGAGCAGTTCTTC. This sequence encodes CASSGTSGREDEQFF.

The chain employs TRBV7-9 and TRBJ2-1; D is uncertain. Germline CDR1 and CDR2: SEHNR and FQNEAQ (reference sequence). The CDR3 sequence is 13 residues long. V lost 2 bases, J lost 8 bases, and 10 bases lay in between. The CDR3 DNA is TGTGCCAGCAGCTTAAAAGCGTCGCATGAGCAGTTCTTC. As protein: CASSLKASHEQFF.

The chain combines TRBV7-3 with TRBJ2-5; weak D call: TRBD2 (6 bases). The length of the CDR3 is 15 residues. The V end lost 5 bases, the J end lost 5 bases, and 18 bases lay between the germline ends. From germline, CDR1 is SGHTA and CDR2 FQGTGA. The CDR3 here is CASSPRLGKWETQYF. The CDR3 DNA sequence: TGTGCCAGCAGCCCCCGACTAGGGAAGTGGGAGACCCAGTACTTC.

This chain links TRBV30 with TRBJ2-7; 8 positions match TRBD1. Per germline, CDR1 GTSNPN and CDR2 SVGIG (reference sequence). CDR3 length equals 15 residues. The J segment lost 5 bases and the V segment lost 0 bases, leaving 9 bases of the junction unmatched. CDR3 coding DNA: TGTGCCTGGAGTGTACCGGACAGGGAGACGAACGAGCAGTACTTC. Translation: CAWSVPDRETNEQYF.